These T cell receptor beta chains were read from a single sample in a study of OX40 agonist ivuxolimab in advanced cancers. The data were produced by immunoSEQ multiplex PCR, yet TCRdb's version contains in-frame clones alone and is incomplete. The sample gives around 99,000 clones, approximately 90% of which show up once; approximately 1.3% is in the top ten. Sequences were derived from CD4+ or CD8+ T cells sorted from blood, sampled in a trial of the OX40 agonist ivuxolimab. These receptor sequences come from an adult with an advanced solid tumor such as melanoma, head and neck, liver or kidney cancer. Each CDR3 is given with its conserved first and last residue. The order of the fields is V gene, clone size, J gene, D gene, CDR3 protein, CDR3 DNA. D genes are given only for firm matches. The size of a clone is reported for some rows only, either as once, few or many, or as a class for expanded clones.

v_call: TRBV4-3; clone_size: -; j_call: TRBJ1-3; d_call: -; cdr3_aa: CASSQDIGSSGNTIYF; cdr3_nt: TGCGCCAGCAGCCAAGATATCGGCAGCTCTGGAAACACCATATATTTT
v_call: TRBV7-9; clone_size: -; j_call: TRBJ2-5; d_call: -; cdr3_aa: CASSLAETQYF; cdr3_nt: TGTGCCAGCAGCTTAGCCGAGACCCAGTACTTC
v_call: TRBV10-3; clone_size: -; j_call: TRBJ1-4; d_call: -; cdr3_aa: CATHTDGAGEKLFF; cdr3_nt: TGTGCCACCCACACGGACGGGGCAGGGGAAAAACTGTTTTTT
v_call: TRBV27; clone_size: -; j_call: TRBJ2-7; d_call: TRBD1; cdr3_aa: CASSPGTVLPYEQYF; cdr3_nt: TGTGCCAGCAGCCCCGGGACAGTCCTTCCCTACGAGCAGTACTTC
v_call: TRBV9; clone_size: -; j_call: TRBJ2-1; d_call: TRBD2; cdr3_aa: CASSVGTSGTYNEQFF; cdr3_nt: TGTGCCAGCAGCGTCGGGACTAGCGGCACCTACAATGAGCAGTTCTTC
v_call: TRBV7-3; clone_size: -; j_call: TRBJ2-5; d_call: TRBD2; cdr3_aa: CASSALGASGETQYF; cdr3_nt: TGTGCCAGCAGCGCGCTGGGCGCTAGCGGGGAGACCCAGTACTTC
v_call: TRBV10-3; clone_size: -; j_call: TRBJ2-5; d_call: -; cdr3_aa: CAAGRQGQETQYF; cdr3_nt: TGTGCCGCCGGGAGACAGGGTCAAGAGACCCAGTACTTC
v_call: TRBV27; clone_size: few; j_call: TRBJ2-7; d_call: -; cdr3_aa: CASSRGHEQYF; cdr3_nt: TGTGCCAGCAGCCGAGGGCACGAGCAGTACTTC
v_call: TRBV5-5; clone_size: -; j_call: TRBJ1-5; d_call: TRBD1; cdr3_aa: CASGGTGLFEPQHF; cdr3_nt: TGTGCCAGCGGCGGGACAGGGTTGTTTGAGCCCCAGCATTTT
v_call: TRBV2; clone_size: -; j_call: TRBJ1-2; d_call: -; cdr3_aa: CASSPPGDYGYTF; cdr3_nt: TGTGCCAGCAGCCCCCCGGGAGACTATGGCTACACCTTC
v_call: TRBV19; clone_size: -; j_call: TRBJ2-2; d_call: -; cdr3_aa: CASSPSSANTGELFF; cdr3_nt: TGTGCCAGTAGTCCAAGCAGCGCGAACACCGGGGAGCTGTTTTTT
v_call: TRBV5-4; clone_size: -; j_call: TRBJ2-7; d_call: TRBD1; cdr3_aa: CASTLGGQAAYEQYF; cdr3_nt: TGTGCCAGCACCCTGGGTGGACAGGCCGCCTACGAGCAGTACTTC
v_call: TRBV6-5; clone_size: -; j_call: TRBJ2-2; d_call: TRBD2; cdr3_aa: CASSLYLAGAGELFF; cdr3_nt: TGTGCCAGCAGTTTATACCTAGCGGGAGCCGGGGAGCTGTTTTTT
v_call: TRBV7-8; clone_size: -; j_call: TRBJ2-7; d_call: -; cdr3_aa: CASSATAVGEQYF; cdr3_nt: TGTGCCAGCAGCGCGACAGCGGTGGGAGAGCAGTACTTC
v_call: TRBV5-4; clone_size: -; j_call: TRBJ2-5; d_call: -; cdr3_aa: CASSVGREETQYF; cdr3_nt: TGTGCCAGCAGCGTGGGACGAGAAGAGACCCAGTACTTC
v_call: TRBV11-2; clone_size: few; j_call: TRBJ2-5; d_call: TRBD2; cdr3_aa: CASSLYQAGVLLGETQYF; cdr3_nt: TGTGCCAGCAGCTTATATCAAGCGGGAGTGCTTTTGGGGGAGACCCAGTACTTC
v_call: TRBV11-2; clone_size: once; j_call: TRBJ1-1; d_call: -; cdr3_aa: CASSLVGMNTEAFF; cdr3_nt: TGTGCCAGCAGCTTAGTAGGGATGAACACTGAAGCTTTCTTT
v_call: TRBV19; clone_size: -; j_call: TRBJ2-3; d_call: TRBD2; cdr3_aa: CASSVGLAGDTQYF; cdr3_nt: TGTGCCAGTAGTGTCGGACTAGCGGGAGATACGCAGTATTTT
v_call: TRBV7-7; clone_size: -; j_call: TRBJ2-3; d_call: -; cdr3_aa: CASSLAEVSDTQYF; cdr3_nt: TGTGCTAGCAGCTTAGCGGAGGTTTCGGATACGCAGTATTTT
v_call: TRBV9; clone_size: -; j_call: TRBJ2-2; d_call: TRBD1; cdr3_aa: CASSAHRGRDTGELFF; cdr3_nt: TGTGCCAGCAGCGCTCACAGGGGGCGCGACACCGGGGAGCTGTTTTTT
v_call: TRBV5-5; clone_size: once; j_call: TRBJ1-2; d_call: TRBD1; cdr3_aa: CASSGQGVDGYTF; cdr3_nt: TGTGCCAGCAGCGGACAGGGGGTAGATGGCTACACCTTC
v_call: TRBV6-5; clone_size: -; j_call: TRBJ2-3; d_call: -; cdr3_aa: CASSPDSYTQYF; cdr3_nt: TGTGCCAGCAGCCCCGACTCCTATACGCAGTATTTT
v_call: TRBV5-1; clone_size: once; j_call: TRBJ2-6; d_call: TRBD1; cdr3_aa: CASSLPPTQGRTGANVLTF; cdr3_nt: TGCGCCAGCAGCCTACCGCCAACACAGGGGCGTACAGGGGCCAACGTCCTGACTTTC
v_call: TRBV14; clone_size: -; j_call: TRBJ1-3; d_call: -; cdr3_aa: CASSQTGFWDSGNTIYF; cdr3_nt: TGTGCCAGCAGCCAAACAGGGTTTTGGGACTCTGGAAACACCATATATTTT
v_call: TRBV19; clone_size: few; j_call: TRBJ2-1; d_call: -; cdr3_aa: CASSKDAGLGGLDEQFF; cdr3_nt: TGTGCCAGTAGTAAGGATGCGGGCCTGGGAGGTTTGGATGAGCAGTTCTTC
v_call: TRBV7-9; clone_size: -; j_call: TRBJ2-3; d_call: -; cdr3_aa: CASSSPEDTDTQYF; cdr3_nt: TGTGCCAGCAGCTCACCGGAGGATACAGATACGCAGTATTTT
v_call: TRBV5-1; clone_size: -; j_call: TRBJ2-7; d_call: -; cdr3_aa: CASSLEVGRAGSYEQYF; cdr3_nt: TGCGCCAGCAGCTTGGAAGTGGGGCGGGCAGGATCCTACGAGCAGTACTTC
v_call: TRBV5-1; clone_size: once; j_call: TRBJ1-6; d_call: -; cdr3_aa: CASSLGTANNSPLHF; cdr3_nt: TGCGCCAGCAGCTTGGGGACAGCTAATAATTCACCCCTCCACTTT
v_call: TRBV7-9; clone_size: -; j_call: TRBJ2-2; d_call: TRBD2; cdr3_aa: CASSLGGGRATTGELFF; cdr3_nt: TGTGCCAGCAGCTTAGGAGGCGGGAGGGCCACCACCGGGGAGCTGTTTTTT
v_call: TRBV6-6; clone_size: -; j_call: TRBJ1-1; d_call: TRBD1; cdr3_aa: CAGGQGANLPEAFF; cdr3_nt: TGTGCCGGGGGACAGGGGGCAAATCTTCCTGAAGCTTTCTTT
v_call: TRBV6-6; clone_size: -; j_call: TRBJ1-1; d_call: -; cdr3_aa: CASSSGTGGNTEAFF; cdr3_nt: TGTGCCAGCAGTTCCGGGACCGGGGGGAACACTGAAGCTTTCTTT
v_call: TRBV2; clone_size: -; j_call: TRBJ2-7; d_call: -; cdr3_aa: CASSFAPTYEQYF; cdr3_nt: TGTGCCAGCAGCTTCGCCCCTACCTACGAGCAGTACTTC
v_call: TRBV27; clone_size: -; j_call: TRBJ2-3; d_call: TRBD2; cdr3_aa: CASRIGLASDTQYF; cdr3_nt: TGTGCCAGCAGGATCGGACTAGCGTCTGATACGCAGTATTTT
v_call: TRBV11-2; clone_size: -; j_call: TRBJ2-1; d_call: TRBD2; cdr3_aa: CASSLGASGFNEQFF; cdr3_nt: TGTGCCAGCAGCTTAGGGGCTAGCGGGTTCAATGAGCAGTTCTTC
v_call: TRBV27; clone_size: -; j_call: TRBJ2-1; d_call: TRBD2; cdr3_aa: CASSFRTSSNEQFF; cdr3_nt: TGTGCCAGCAGTTTCCGGACTAGTTCCAATGAGCAGTTCTTC
v_call: TRBV30; clone_size: few; j_call: TRBJ1-1; d_call: -; cdr3_aa: CAWSEGLNTEAFF; cdr3_nt: TGTGCCTGGAGTGAAGGGTTGAACACTGAAGCTTTCTTT
v_call: TRBV29-1; clone_size: -; j_call: TRBJ2-2; d_call: TRBD2; cdr3_aa: CSARGPIAGGTGELFF; cdr3_nt: TGCAGTGCTAGGGGCCCTATAGCGGGAGGTACCGGGGAGCTGTTTTTT
v_call: TRBV2; clone_size: few; j_call: TRBJ2-1; d_call: -; cdr3_aa: CASSFDNEQFF; cdr3_nt: TGTGCCAGCAGTTTTGACAATGAGCAGTTCTTC
v_call: TRBV15; clone_size: once; j_call: TRBJ1-5; d_call: -; cdr3_aa: CATSRDPGVGQPQHF; cdr3_nt: TGTGCCACCAGCAGAGATCCAGGGGTGGGTCAGCCCCAGCATTTT
v_call: TRBV5-1; clone_size: -; j_call: TRBJ2-7; d_call: -; cdr3_aa: CASSRDIGRGYEQYF; cdr3_nt: TGCGCCAGCTCCCGGGACATCGGAAGGGGATACGAGCAGTACTTC
v_call: TRBV2; clone_size: -; j_call: TRBJ1-4; d_call: -; cdr3_aa: CASRGSTGRSEKLFF; cdr3_nt: TGTGCCAGCAGGGGATCCACGGGGAGGTCTGAAAAACTGTTTTTT
v_call: TRBV10-3; clone_size: -; j_call: TRBJ2-3; d_call: TRBD1; cdr3_aa: CAIQGGTDTQYF; cdr3_nt: TGTGCCATCCAGGGGGGCACAGATACGCAGTATTTT
v_call: TRBV28; clone_size: -; j_call: TRBJ2-4; d_call: -; cdr3_aa: CASSGGGAKNIQYF; cdr3_nt: TGTGCCAGCAGTGGTGGCGGAGCCAAAAACATTCAGTACTTC
v_call: TRBV6-1; clone_size: -; j_call: TRBJ1-2; d_call: TRBD1; cdr3_aa: CASSEGSQGAYGYTF; cdr3_nt: TGTGCCAGCAGTGAAGGAAGCCAGGGGGCGTATGGCTACACCTTC
v_call: TRBV28; clone_size: -; j_call: TRBJ2-3; d_call: -; cdr3_aa: CASRAFLSTDTQYF; cdr3_nt: TGTGCCAGCAGAGCCTTCCTATCTACAGATACGCAGTATTTT